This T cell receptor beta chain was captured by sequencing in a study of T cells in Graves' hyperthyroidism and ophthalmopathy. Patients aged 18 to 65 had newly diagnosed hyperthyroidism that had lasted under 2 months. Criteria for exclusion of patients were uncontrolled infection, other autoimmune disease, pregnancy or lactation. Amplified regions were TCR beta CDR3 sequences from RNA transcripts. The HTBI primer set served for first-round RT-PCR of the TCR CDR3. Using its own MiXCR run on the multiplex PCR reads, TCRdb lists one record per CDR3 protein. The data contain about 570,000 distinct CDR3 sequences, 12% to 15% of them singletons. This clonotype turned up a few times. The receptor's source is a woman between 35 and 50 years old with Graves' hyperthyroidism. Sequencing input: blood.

The CDR3 DNA reads TGTGCCAGCAGTCCGAGGTACACAGATACGCAGTATTTT. Protein product: CASSPRYTDTQYF. The chain is built from TRBV12-3 or TRBV12-4 and TRBJ2-3; D unresolved. The CDR3 length is 13 residues. Trimming pared 5 bases from V and 2 bases from J, leaving 8 bases between.